The 4 T cell receptor beta chains below come from one sample, sequenced in a study of PD-1 blockade in classical Hodgkin lymphoma. Sample time point: cycle 4 day 1 (C4D1), after about 6 weeks of nivolumab. Each patient's relapse followed autologous stem cell transplantation, and brentuximab vedotin exposure varied. The assay was immunoSEQ multiplex PCR, and TCRdb's table has in-frame clones only and misses some. This sample has 100,000 or so clones; 75% to 95% occur once, and the top ten carry around 3%. Sequenced material: peripheral blood mononuclear cells (PBMCs), taken before the fourth cycle of nivolumab. The receptors originated from a human donor with classical Hodgkin lymphoma.

This chain links TRBV28 with TRBJ1-1; 7 bases are a match to TRBD1. Germline V gene lookup returns CDR1 MDHEN and CDR2 SYDVKM. The CDR3 has 11 residues. Trimming removed 8 bases from V and 10 bases from J; junction bases left unmatched: 7. CDR3 sequence reads: CASSYRGVAFF. CDR3 DNA: TGTGCCAGCTCCTACAGGGGTGTAGCTTTCTTT.

This chain connects TRBV10-3 to TRBJ1-1, with D unresolved. Per germline, CDR1 ENHRY and CDR2 SYGVKD. Trimming removed 4 bases from V and 3 bases from J, with 12 bases in between. CDR3 size: 14 residues. CDR3 in DNA: TGTGCCATCAGTGGGTTGGCAGGTGACACTGAAGCTTTCTTT. Residues: CAISGLAGDTEAFF.

V usage is TRBV10-3 and J usage is TRBJ1-1, with TRBD1 matching over 9 bases. CDR3 length: 16 residues. From germline, CDR1 is ENHRY and CDR2 SYGVKD. With V trimmed by 5 bases and J by 4 bases, 11 bases remained unmatched. CDR3 residues: CAISTGTGFKGTEAFF. CDR3 nucleotides: TGTGCCATCAGTACCGGGACAGGGTTTAAGGGCACTGAAGCTTTCTTT.

V gene TRBV28 combines with J gene TRBJ2-3, with 9 positions matching TRBD2. The CDR3 has 16 residues. Trimming at V came to 3 bases and at J to 0 bases, leaving 4 bases not matched to a gene. In germline, CDR1 is MDHEN, CDR2 SYDVKM. CDR3 loop: CASSLTSGPSTDTQYF. In DNA, the CDR3 is TGTGCCAGCAGTTTGACTAGCGGACCTAGCACAGATACGCAGTATTTT.